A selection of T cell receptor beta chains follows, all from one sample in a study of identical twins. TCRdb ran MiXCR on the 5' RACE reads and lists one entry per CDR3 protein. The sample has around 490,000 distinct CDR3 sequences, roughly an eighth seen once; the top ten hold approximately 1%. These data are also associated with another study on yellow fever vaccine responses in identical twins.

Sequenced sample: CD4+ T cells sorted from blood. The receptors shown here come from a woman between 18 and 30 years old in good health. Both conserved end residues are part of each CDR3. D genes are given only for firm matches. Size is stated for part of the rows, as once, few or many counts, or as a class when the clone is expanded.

CDR3 DNA: TGCGCCAGCAGCCCCACTGCTAGTGGGGACACCGGGGAGCTGTTTTTT
CDR3 protein: CASSPTASGDTGELFF
V gene: TRBV5-1
J gene: TRBJ2-2
clone size: few
D gene: NA

CDR3 DNA: TGTGCCAGCAGTGAAGTAATGGGGAGGGATGGCGCTTTCTTT
CDR3 protein: CASSEVMGRDGAFF
V gene: TRBV2
J gene: TRBJ1-1
clone size: NA
D gene: NA

CDR3 DNA: TGTGCCAGCAGGGCGAGGGGGTTAAACTATGGCTACACCTTC
CDR3 protein: CASRARGLNYGYTF
V gene: TRBV2
J gene: TRBJ1-2
clone size: NA
D gene: NA

CDR3 DNA: TGTGCCAGCACCCCCCTGTTCGGACTAGCGGGCGGTACGGACAATGAGCAGTTCTTC
CDR3 protein: CASTPLFGLAGGTDNEQFF
V gene: TRBV12-3/TRBV12-4
J gene: TRBJ2-1
clone size: few
D gene: TRBD2

CDR3 DNA: TGTGCCAGCAGAACCATTTCCCCTGAGAGACTAGCGAGCTTCACAGATACGCAGTATTTT
CDR3 protein: CASRTISPERLASFTDTQYF
V gene: TRBV21-1
J gene: TRBJ2-3
clone size: NA
D gene: NA

CDR3 DNA: TGTGCCAGCAGTTACACCGAAGGGACAGGGGATAATGAGCAGTTCTTC
CDR3 protein: CASSYTEGTGDNEQFF
V gene: TRBV6-5
J gene: TRBJ2-1
clone size: few
D gene: TRBD1

CDR3 DNA: TGCGCCAGCAGTTCATCGACCCCGGGACAGGGGCCTAGAGATACGCAGTATTTT
CDR3 protein: CASSSSTPGQGPRDTQYF
V gene: TRBV5-1
J gene: TRBJ2-3
clone size: many
D gene: TRBD1

CDR3 DNA: TGTGCCAGCAGCTTAGGGGGGGGCCATTCACCCCTCCACTTT
CDR3 protein: CASSLGGGHSPLHF
V gene: TRBV7-9
J gene: TRBJ1-6
clone size: few
D gene: NA

CDR3 DNA: TGTGCCAGCAGCCCTCGGACACTCAAGAGTGGGGCCAACGTCCTGACTTTC
CDR3 protein: CASSPRTLKSGANVLTF
V gene: TRBV27
J gene: TRBJ2-6
clone size: many
D gene: NA

CDR3 DNA: TGTGCCAGCAGTTTTTCCGGGACAGGGAGTGAAAAACTGTTTTTT
CDR3 protein: CASSFSGTGSEKLFF
V gene: TRBV28
J gene: TRBJ1-4
clone size: NA
D gene: TRBD1

CDR3 DNA: TGTGCCAGCAGCCAAGATTGGAAGGGAGGCGACTGGACCGAGCAGTACTTC
CDR3 protein: CASSQDWKGGDWTEQYF
V gene: TRBV3-1
J gene: TRBJ2-7
clone size: few
D gene: NA

CDR3 DNA: TGCGCCAGCGGCGAGGGGGCAGGGAAGATTTATGAAGCTTTCTTT
CDR3 protein: CASGEGAGKIYEAFF
V gene: TRBV5-1
J gene: TRBJ1-1
clone size: NA
D gene: TRBD1

CDR3 DNA: TGTGCCAGCAGTATCCTCCAGCTTACTAGCGGGAGTACCTACGAGCAGTACTTC
CDR3 protein: CASSILQLTSGSTYEQYF
V gene: TRBV28
J gene: TRBJ2-7
clone size: NA
D gene: TRBD2

CDR3 DNA: TGCAGTGCTAGGCCCAGCGGGGGGGGCTATACCAATACGCAGTATTTT
CDR3 protein: CSARPSGGGYTNTQYF
V gene: TRBV20-1
J gene: TRBJ2-3
clone size: NA
D gene: TRBD2

CDR3 DNA: TGCAGTGCTAGAGATCGGCTCACAGATACGCAGTATTTT
CDR3 protein: CSARDRLTDTQYF
V gene: TRBV20-1
J gene: TRBJ2-3
clone size: few
D gene: NA

CDR3 DNA: TGTGCCAGCAGTCCGACATTGGGTCTGCAGCCCCAGCATTTT
CDR3 protein: CASSPTLGLQPQHF
V gene: TRBV28
J gene: TRBJ1-5
clone size: NA
D gene: NA

CDR3 DNA: TGTGCCAGCAGCTTCGGGAATCGGGTAACTGAAGCTTTCTTT
CDR3 protein: CASSFGNRVTEAFF
V gene: TRBV7-2
J gene: TRBJ1-1
clone size: few
D gene: NA

CDR3 DNA: TGTGCCAGCAGTCCCAGGCCCGATGGGTATGGCTACACCTTC
CDR3 protein: CASSPRPDGYGYTF
V gene: TRBV12-3/TRBV12-4
J gene: TRBJ1-2
clone size: many
D gene: NA

CDR3 DNA: TGTGCCAGCAGCTTAGGGGCAGGGTCGAACACCGGGGAGCTGTTTTTT
CDR3 protein: CASSLGAGSNTGELFF
V gene: TRBV7-8
J gene: TRBJ2-2
clone size: NA
D gene: NA

CDR3 DNA: TGTGCCAGCAGCCGACAATTCACAGATACGCAGTATTTT
CDR3 protein: CASSRQFTDTQYF
V gene: TRBV27
J gene: TRBJ2-3
clone size: NA
D gene: NA

CDR3 DNA: TGTGCCAGCAGCTTCCAGAGGGACACTGAAGCTTTCTTT
CDR3 protein: CASSFQRDTEAFF
V gene: TRBV7-6
J gene: TRBJ1-1
clone size: NA
D gene: NA

CDR3 DNA: TGTGTCAGCAGCGAGGGCTACGAGCAGTACTTC
CDR3 protein: CVSSEGYEQYF
V gene: TRBV6-1
J gene: TRBJ2-7
clone size: few
D gene: NA

CDR3 DNA: TGCAGTGCTAGAGATCGGGGGCGGGACAGTTCACCCCTCCACTTT
CDR3 protein: CSARDRGRDSSPLHF
V gene: TRBV20-1
J gene: TRBJ1-6
clone size: few
D gene: TRBD1

CDR3 DNA: TGTGCCAGCAGAGCCCTGGCTCACTCTGGAAACACCATATATTTT
CDR3 protein: CASRALAHSGNTIYF
V gene: TRBV27
J gene: TRBJ1-3
clone size: few
D gene: NA

CDR3 DNA: TGCAGTGCGACCCCCCGGACAGCCTCCTACGAGCAGTACTTC
CDR3 protein: CSATPRTASYEQYF
V gene: TRBV20-1
J gene: TRBJ2-7
clone size: NA
D gene: NA

CDR3 DNA: TGTGCCAGCAGTGAAAGCGGGAAGAGCTCCTACGAGCAGTACTTC
CDR3 protein: CASSESGKSSYEQYF
V gene: TRBV28
J gene: TRBJ2-7
clone size: NA
D gene: TRBD2

CDR3 DNA: TGTGCCAGCAGTAGGCCGCCGGACAGGAACACCGGGGAGCTGTTTTTT
CDR3 protein: CASSRPPDRNTGELFF
V gene: TRBV21-1
J gene: TRBJ2-2
clone size: few
D gene: NA

CDR3 DNA: TGTGCCAGCAGTCGCCCGACCGGGTCGCGCTCCTACGAGCAGTACTTC
CDR3 protein: CASSRPTGSRSYEQYF
V gene: TRBV28
J gene: TRBJ2-7
clone size: few
D gene: NA

CDR3 DNA: TGCAGCTCCGAGTTCACCAGCTCCTACAATGAGCAGTTCTTC
CDR3 protein: CSSEFTSSYNEQFF
V gene: TRBV29-1
J gene: TRBJ2-1
clone size: few
D gene: NA

CDR3 DNA: TGCAGCGTTGTAGGACAGTCCTACGAGCAGTACTTC
CDR3 protein: CSVVGQSYEQYF
V gene: TRBV29-1
J gene: TRBJ2-7
clone size: many
D gene: NA

CDR3 DNA: NA
CDR3 protein: CASSPRSRGRDEPGSCFF
V gene: TRBV18
J gene: TRBJ2-2
clone size: NA
D gene: NA

CDR3 DNA: TGCGCCAGCAGAGAGACTAGCGGGAGGGTAGAGACCCAGTACTTC
CDR3 protein: CASRETSGRVETQYF
V gene: TRBV4-1
J gene: TRBJ2-5
clone size: NA
D gene: TRBD2